Listed here are 10 T cell receptor beta chains from one sample, sequenced in a study of T cell responses to AZD1222 COVID-19 vaccine. Method: immunoSEQ multiplex PCR; TCRdb's copy keeps in-frame clones and lacks some. The table lists 120,000 to 150,000 clones, 88% of them singletons. Specimen: peripheral blood, collected 28 days after the second dose of the MenACWY control vaccine. The receptors stem from an adult who received the MenACWY meningococcal vaccine as a control.

The genes are TRBV19 and TRBJ2-5, with 8 nucleotides matching TRBD2. Germline V gives CDR1 LNHDA, CDR2 SQIVND (reference sequence). The CDR3 is made up of 15 amino acids. V shed 5 bases, J shed 2 bases, and the junction held 7 bases outside the gene matches. CDR3 sequence reads: CASSEQGGGQETQYF. The CDR3 region has the DNA TGTGCCAGTAGTGAGCAGGGCGGGGGGCAAGAGACCCAGTACTTC.

This chain connects TRBV15 to TRBJ2-5; 9 nucleotides align to TRBD1. CDR3 length: 15 residues. Losses at the gene ends were 0 bases for V and 5 bases for J; bases not matched to a gene: 4. Germline V gives CDR1 LNHNV, CDR2 YYDKDF (reference sequence). CDR3 in amino acids: CATSRDGTGWETQYF. DNA for the CDR3: TGTGCCACCAGCAGAGATGGGACAGGGTGGGAGACCCAGTACTTC. The full variable domain, its missing parts supplied by reference TRBV15 and TRBJ2-5, is DAMVIQNPRYQVTQFGKPVTLSCSQTLNHNVMYWYQQKSSQAPKLLFHYYDKDFNNEADTPDNFQSRRPNTSFCFLDIRSPGLGDTAMYLCATSRDGTGWETQYFGPGTRLLVL.

This chain joins TRBV14 and TRBJ1-4; 10 bases map to TRBD1. With 1 base clipped from V and 5 bases from J, the junction kept 4 bases outside the gene matches. This CDR3 spans 16 amino acids. In germline, CDR1 is SGHDN, CDR2 FVKESK. The DNA for the CDR3 is TGTGCCAGCAGCCAAGTAGGGACAGGGGACAATGAAAAACTGTTTTTT. It specifies CASSQVGTGDNEKLFF.

The V and J genes are TRBV5-4 and TRBJ1-3; no reliable D call. Looked up from germline, CDR1 is SGHNT and CDR2 is YYREEE (reference sequence). This CDR3 region has 15 residues. Trimming stripped 1 base from V and 0 bases from J, with 8 bases between. The CDR3 sequence: CASSLPQVSGNTIYF. As DNA, the CDR3 is TGTGCCAGCAGCTTGCCGCAGGTCTCTGGAAACACCATATATTTT.

V and J are TRBV18 and TRBJ1-1; 8 bases map to TRBD1. CDR1 and CDR2 (germline): KGHSH, LQKENI. V was pared by 3 bases and J by 8 bases, with 5 bases of the junction left unmatched. The length of the CDR3 is 13 residues. The CDR3 reads CASSPQGAGEAFF. CDR3 nucleotide sequence: TGTGCCAGCTCACCTCAGGGGGCGGGAGAAGCTTTCTTT.

This chain uses TRBV3-1 (or the pseudogene TRBV3-2) with TRBJ1-5; D not resolved. Trimming stripped 1 base from V and 0 bases from J, with 7 bases between. CDR3 length: 15 residues. Germline CDR1 LGHDT, CDR2 YNNKEL (reference sequence). CDR3 nucleotides: TGTGCCAGCAGCCAAGGTGGGAATAGCAATCAGCCCCAGCATTTT. Protein product: CASSQGGNSNQPQHF.

J is TRBJ1-1 and V is TRBV2; D is possibly TRBD1 (5 bases). CDR3 length: 13 residues. V was cut by 8 bases and J by 1 base, with 11 bases left in between. CDR1 is SNHLY, CDR2 FYNNEI, per germline. The CDR3 region has the DNA TGTGCCAGCCGGAGGACACCGAACACTGAAGCTTTCTTT. This sequence encodes CASRRTPNTEAFF.

The V gene is TRBV25-1, the J gene TRBJ1-4, with D unresolved. The CDR3 is made up of 15 amino acids. Trimming left V 5 bases short and J 0 bases short, with 10 bases between. Germline loops: CDR1 MGHDK, CDR2 SYGVNS. The CDR3 DNA reads as TGTGCCAGCAGTTCTATGACTACAACTAATGAAAAACTGTTTTTT. It encodes CASSSMTTTNEKLFF.

This sequence joins TRBV11-3 and TRBJ2-7, with D perhaps assigned TRBD1 or TRBD2 (6 bases each). Per germline, CDR1 SGHNT and CDR2 YENEEA. The CDR3 spans 15 residues. The V end lost 4 bases, the J end lost 1 base, and 14 bases lay between the germline ends. This CDR3 reads CASSSRGVSSYEQYF. The CDR3 DNA follows: TGTGCCAGCAGCTCTAGGGGGGTCTCATCCTACGAGCAGTACTTC.

The chain recombines TRBV6-5 with TRBJ2-2, with D hard to call. This CDR3 is 14 amino acids long. Germline V gene data show CDR1 as MNHEY and CDR2 as SVGAGI. V was clipped by 8 bases and J by 1 base, with 11 bases between them. CDR3 DNA: TGTGCCAGCCTATCTCTAATGAACACCGGGGAGCTGTTTTTT. Amino acids: CASLSLMNTGELFF.